The next 21 T cell receptor beta chains were all read from a single sample in a study of STAT3 mutations in large granular lymphocyte leukemia. TCRdb keeps only in-frame clones here, not all; method: immunoSEQ multiplex PCR. The repertoire holds under 10,000 clones, 70% to 90% seen once, with roughly 84% in the top ten. Antigens for these TCRs are unknown. Findings and limits, study-wide: At least one immunodominant TCR beta clonotype appeared in every T-cell large granular lymphocyte leukemia patient.

The sequencing input was peripheral blood mononuclear cells. The receptor source for this set is a man aged 80 or over with T-cell large granular lymphocyte leukemia. Some clones in this sample may be carry-over from other donors' samples.

This clone was picked up a small number of times. The chain combines TRBV30 with TRBJ1-1; tentative D call: TRBD1 (6 bases). The germline CDR1 and CDR2 sequences are GTSNPN and SVGIG (reference sequence). Trimming removed 4 bases at V and 1 base at J, with 10 bases between. The CDR3 consists of 13 residues. In nucleotides, the CDR3 is TGTGCCTGGACCCGGACAGAGAACACTGAAGCTTTCTTT. This codes for CAWTRTENTEAFF.

V gene TRBV19 combines with J gene TRBJ2-7; 8 bases agree with TRBD1. Looked up from germline, CDR1 is LNHDA and CDR2 is SQIVND (reference sequence). Losses at the gene ends were 5 bases for V and 1 base for J; bases not matched to a gene: 7. CDR3 length: 15 residues. CDR3 protein: CASSVGTGVSYEQYF. DNA for the CDR3: TGTGCCAGTAGTGTCGGGACAGGCGTTTCCTACGAGCAGTACTTC.

V gene TRBV7-4 combines with J gene TRBJ1-4; D gene unclear. CDR3 size: 14 residues. The V gene lost 5 bases and the J gene lost 8 bases, with 15 bases spanning the gap. Per germline, CDR1 SGHVT and CDR2 SQSDAQ. The CDR3 loop reads CASSQVVAREKLFF. CDR3 in DNA: TGTGCCAGCAGCCAGGTGGTCGCGAGAGAAAAACTGTTTTTT.

The chain recombines TRBV5-6 with TRBJ1-4, with TRBD1 matching 7 bases. V trimming: 5 bases; J trimming: 4 bases; junction bases outside the gene matches: 8. Germline values: CDR1 SGHDT, CDR2 YYEEEE. This CDR3 contains 15 residues. The CDR3 nucleotides are TGTGCCAGCAGTAACACGGGACAGCTTAATGAAAAACTGTTTTTT. This codes for CASSNTGQLNEKLFF. Full variable domain (missing parts from reference TRBV5-6 and TRBJ1-4): DAGVTQSPTHLIKTRGQQVTLRCSPKSGHDTVSWYQQALGQGPQFIFQYYEEEERQRGNFPDRFSGHQFPNYSSELNVNALLLGDSALYLCASSNTGQLNEKLFFGSGTQLSVL.

The gene calls are TRBV18 and TRBJ1-6; 8 nucleotides align to TRBD1. CDR3 length equals 16 residues. V lost 2 bases to trimming and J lost 6 bases; unmatched junction nucleotides: 6. Germline loops: CDR1 KGHSH, CDR2 LQKENI. The CDR3 nucleotides read TGTGCCAGCTCACCATTAGGAGACAGGGGTAATTCACCCCTCCACTTT. The encoded protein is CASSPLGDRGNSPLHF.

The chain uses TRBV6-5 and TRBJ2-6; D might be TRBD1 (5 bases). The germline V gene encodes CDR1 MNHEY and CDR2 SVGAGI. Trimming stripped 1 base from V and 0 bases from J, with 7 bases between. The CDR3 runs 16 residues. As DNA, the CDR3 is TGTGCCAGCAGTTACTTTAGGGGCTCTGGGGCCAACGTCCTGACTTTC. It translates to CASSYFRGSGANVLTF.

V usage is TRBV5-1 and J usage is TRBJ2-2; tentatively, D is TRBD1 or TRBD2 (5 bases each). CDR1 and CDR2 from the germline V gene are SGHRS and YFSETQ. This CDR3 is 15 amino acids long. Deletions cut 4 bases from V and 5 bases from J, with 15 bases between. CDR3 coding DNA: TGCGCCAGCAGCCGCCGGGGCTTTAGTACCGGGGAGCTGTTTTTT. Protein: CASSRRGFSTGELFF.

This chain joins TRBV5-1 and TRBJ2-3; D is unclear. The germline CDR1 and CDR2 sequences are SGHRS and YFSETQ. This CDR3 is built from 14 residues. Between the trimmed V and J ends, which lost 0 bases and 4 bases, there was a span of 9 bases. CDR3 amino acids: CASSLVELADTQYF. The DNA of the CDR3 is TGCGCCAGCAGCTTGGTGGAGTTGGCAGATACGCAGTATTTT.

V gene TRBV6-5 combines with J gene TRBJ1-5, with D unclear. There are 13 residues in the CDR3. The germline gives CDR1 MNHEY, CDR2 SVGAGI. Deletions cut 6 bases from V and 5 bases from J, with 11 bases between. CDR3 sequence: CASRYGPHQPQHF. CDR3 in DNA: TGTGCCAGCAGATACGGACCGCATCAGCCCCAGCATTTT.

The chain has TRBV29-1 and TRBJ2-1, with a possible D match to TRBD2 (5 bases). The V and J ends lost 4 bases and 3 bases respectively, with 10 bases between them. CDR3 length: 13 residues. Per germline, CDR1 SQVTM and CDR2 ANQGSEA. The CDR3 reads CSVGPGNYNEQFF. DNA for the CDR3: TGCAGCGTTGGGCCGGGGAACTACAATGAGCAGTTCTTC.

CDR3 in amino acids: CASSVSGGTYEQYF. The CDR3 DNA is TGTGCCAGCAGCGTTAGCGGGGGAACCTACGAGCAGTACTTC. This chain joins TRBV9 and TRBJ2-7; the match to TRBD2 covers 9 bases. Unmatched junction bases numbered 2, after V lost 2 bases and J lost 2 bases. This CDR3 comprises 14 residues. The germline gives CDR1 SGDLS, CDR2 YYNGEE.

The chain couples TRBV11-2 to TRBJ2-5; a possible D gene is TRBD1 (6 bases). Germline V CDR1 and CDR2: SGHAT, FQNNGV. The V end lost 6 bases, the J end lost 4 bases, and 15 bases lay between the germline ends. The CDR3 loop spans 14 amino acids. CDR3 loop: CASSLGLGGETQYF. The DNA for the CDR3 is TGTGCCAGCAGTTTGGGGTTAGGGGGAGAGACCCAGTACTTC.

The CDR3, as DNA: TGTGCCTGGAGTAGGCCAGCTCGTCCAGAAGCTTTCTTT. Translating gives CAWSRPARPEAFF. The chain is built from TRBV30 and TRBJ1-1; no definite D call. The germline gives CDR1 GTSNPN, CDR2 SVGIG (reference sequence). With 2 bases removed from V and 8 bases from J, the gap between germline ends came to 15 bases. The CDR3 has 13 amino acids.

The rearrangement links TRBV2 to TRBJ1-2; a possible D gene is TRBD1 (6 bases). V lost 6 bases and J lost 2, with 13 bases in between. The CDR3 sequence is 14 residues long. The germline V gene encodes CDR1 SNHLY and CDR2 FYNNEI. The CDR3 nucleotides read TGTGCCAGCAGAGGACAAGGGGGGAACTATGGCTACACCTTC. It yields the protein CASRGQGGNYGYTF.

The chain combines TRBV11-2 with TRBJ2-3; TRBD1 matches 9 bases. J was trimmed by 6 bases and V by 2 bases; bases with no gene match: 6. The germline V gene encodes CDR1 SGHAT and CDR2 FQNNGV. This CDR3 contains 15 residues. CDR3 in amino acids: CASSLTGGFFDTQYF. The CDR3 DNA reads TGTGCCAGCAGCTTAACAGGGGGCTTTTTTGATACGCAGTATTTT.

The chain has TRBV5-1 and TRBJ2-7; TRBD1 aligns across 7 bases. Trimming removed 3 bases from V and 9 bases from J; junction bases left unmatched: 15. CDR3 length equals 15 residues. From germline, CDR1 is SGHRS and CDR2 YFSETQ. The CDR3 sequence: CASSSGSGTAKSQYF. The CDR3 region has the DNA TGCGCCAGCAGCTCGGGGTCCGGGACAGCCAAATCGCAGTACTTC.

V usage is TRBV6-5 and J usage is TRBJ1-2; D uncertain. The CDR3 is made up of 15 amino acids. Germline V gives CDR1 MNHEY, CDR2 SVGAGI. V gave up 0 bases and J gave up 0 bases, with 8 bases separating them. The CDR3 region has the DNA TGTGCCAGCAGTTACTCTAACAGACCTAACTATGGCTACACCTTC. It is translated as CASSYSNRPNYGYTF.

The rearrangement uses TRBV13 and TRBJ2-5, with 7 bases identical to TRBD2. Germline assignment: CDR1 PRHDT and CDR2 FYEKMQ (reference sequence). CDR3 length equals 12 residues. V dropped 8 bases and J dropped 2; count of bases not matched to a gene: 2. CDR3 bases: TGTGCCAGCTCTAGCGGACAAGAGACCCAGTACTTC. It encodes CASSSGQETQYF.

The table lists this clone with a count of one. The chain joins TRBV6-6 to TRBJ1-5; D gene ambiguous. The CDR3 contains 16 residues. Germline-derived CDR1 and CDR2 are MNHNY and SVGAGI (reference sequence). V lost 4 bases and J 4 bases, leaving 17 bases between the germline ends. The CDR3 loop reads CASSSSAEPGNQPQHF. CDR3 bases: TGTGCCAGCAGTTCCTCCGCGGAGCCGGGGAATCAGCCCCAGCATTTT.

The V gene is TRBV5-1, the J gene TRBJ2-7; TRBD2 might be the D (7 bases). Trimming took off 4 bases at V and 3 bases at J, with 17 bases between the two ends. This CDR3 has 15 amino acids. The V gene's germline CDR1 is SGHRS and CDR2 YFSETQ. The CDR3: CASSPEGGRIYEQYF. DNA of the CDR3: TGCGCCAGCAGCCCGGAGGGGGGGCGCATCTACGAGCAGTACTTC.

This chain links TRBV5-4 with TRBJ2-1, with 8 positions matching TRBD1. J gave up 5 bases and V 1 base, and 5 bases lay outside the gene matches. Germline V CDR1 and CDR2: SGHNT, YYREEE (reference sequence). The CDR3 has 15 residues. The CDR3 spells CASSLNRGAHNEQFF. DNA for the CDR3: TGTGCCAGCAGCTTGAACAGGGGGGCCCACAATGAGCAGTTCTTC.